Shown below are 9 T cell receptor beta chains from a single sample sequenced in a study of blood T cells in healthy people across ages. It was with a sample-barcoded 5' primer and a J-beta primer mix that a second PCR of roughly 6 to 11 cycles was run. TCRdb independently ran MiXCR on the 5' RACE reads; one entry per CDR3 protein. The sample records some 940,000 distinct CDR3 sequences, about 28% being singletons. This sample was also put to use in a study of T cells of mothers and their children.

The sample taken for sequencing was blood. The receptors shown here come from a woman in her thirties or forties in good health.

This clonotype was recorded at least ten times. This rearrangement joins TRBV7-9 to TRBJ1-2; D is unresolved. Trimming removed 3 bases at V and 3 bases at J, with 14 bases between. This CDR3 is 15 amino acids long. Looked up from germline, CDR1 is SEHNR and CDR2 is FQNEAQ (reference sequence). CDR3 loop: CASSLAPTGDYGYTF. CDR3 bases: TGTGCCAGCAGCTTGGCCCCCACGGGTGACTATGGCTACACCTTC.

In its sample, this clonotype was seen a few times. V usage is TRBV28 and J usage is TRBJ1-4; D is possibly TRBD1 (5 bases). V was trimmed by 6 bases and J by 5 bases, leaving 13 bases between them. The CDR3 runs 14 residues. Germline lookup yields CDR1 MDHEN and CDR2 SYDVKM. CDR3 coding DNA: TGTGCCAGCAGGAGGGGCGCCGGGAATGAAAAACTGTTTTTT. Protein product: CASRRGAGNEKLFF.

This rearrangement joins TRBV12-3 or TRBV12-4 to TRBJ1-4; 7 bases are a match to TRBD1. V trimming: 3 bases; J trimming: 8 bases; junction bases outside the gene matches: 3. CDR3 length: 13 amino acids. The DNA of the CDR3 is TGTGCCAGCAGTTTCCACAGGGGCGAAAAACTGTTTTTT. Its protein product is CASSFHRGEKLFF.

Worth noting for this clonotype: This may arise from a read error, as a much more abundant clone is one base away. The chain has TRBV3-1 and TRBJ2-1; D is unresolved. The CDR3 is made up of 13 amino acids. V gave up 1 base and J gave up 10 bases, with 11 bases separating them. CDR1 and CDR2 from the germline V gene are LGHDT and YNNKEL (reference sequence). The CDR3 loop reads CASSQVWGYEQFF. The DNA of the CDR3 is TGTGCCAGCAGCCAAGTGTGGGGATACGAGCAGTTCTTC.

This clonotype appeared many times. A read error is possible here, since a much larger clone lies one base away. The rearrangement joins TRBV6-1 to TRBJ1-2; D remains unclear. Trimming left V 3 bases short and J 2 bases short, with 4 bases between. CDR3 length: 12 residues. The germline V gene encodes CDR1 MNHNS and CDR2 SASEGT. The CDR3 loop is CASSDRNYGYTF. CDR3 coding DNA: TGTGCCAGCAGTGACAGGAACTATGGCTACACCTTC.

As for this clonotype: At one end, the junction sequence differs from germline, possibly due to a read error. The chain links TRBV11-2 to TRBJ1-4; no clear D. The CDR3 contains 13 residues. Looked up from germline, CDR1 is SGHAT and CDR2 is FQNNGV. This CDR3 is CASSSLFGEKLFF. DNA for the CDR3: TGTGCCAGTAGCTCCCTATTCGGTGAAAAACTGTTTTTT.

This chain connects TRBV6-6 to TRBJ1-5, with D unresolved. V was shortened by 6 bases and J by 8 bases, with 17 bases between the two germline ends. Germline-derived CDR1 and CDR2 are MNHNY and SVGAGI (reference sequence). The CDR3 is 14 residues long. CDR3: CASRLDARGKPQHF. Written as DNA, the CDR3 is TGTGCCAGCAGGCTGGACGCCCGCGGGAAGCCCCAGCATTTT.

Note on this clonotype: A much larger clone differs by one base, so this may be a read error. The chain joins TRBV15 to TRBJ2-1; D is uncertain. The germline gives CDR1 LNHNV, CDR2 YYDKDF (reference sequence). This CDR3 has 12 residues. Deletions cut 1 base from V and 6 bases from J, with 4 bases between. The CDR3 DNA reads TGTGCCACCAGCAGAGTCTGCAATGAGCAGTTCTTC. Residues: CATSRVCNEQFF.

This clonotype was seen at least ten times. The V call is TRBV4-3, the J call TRBJ2-1, with TRBD2 identical over 9 bases. The V gene end was trimmed by 0 bases and the J gene end by 0 bases; junction bases not matched to a gene: 3. There are 17 residues in the CDR3. Per germline, CDR1 LGHNA and CDR2 YSLEER. The CDR3: CASSQDPAGGSYNEQFF. DNA of the CDR3: TGCGCCAGCAGCCAAGATCCAGCGGGGGGCTCCTACAATGAGCAGTTCTTC.